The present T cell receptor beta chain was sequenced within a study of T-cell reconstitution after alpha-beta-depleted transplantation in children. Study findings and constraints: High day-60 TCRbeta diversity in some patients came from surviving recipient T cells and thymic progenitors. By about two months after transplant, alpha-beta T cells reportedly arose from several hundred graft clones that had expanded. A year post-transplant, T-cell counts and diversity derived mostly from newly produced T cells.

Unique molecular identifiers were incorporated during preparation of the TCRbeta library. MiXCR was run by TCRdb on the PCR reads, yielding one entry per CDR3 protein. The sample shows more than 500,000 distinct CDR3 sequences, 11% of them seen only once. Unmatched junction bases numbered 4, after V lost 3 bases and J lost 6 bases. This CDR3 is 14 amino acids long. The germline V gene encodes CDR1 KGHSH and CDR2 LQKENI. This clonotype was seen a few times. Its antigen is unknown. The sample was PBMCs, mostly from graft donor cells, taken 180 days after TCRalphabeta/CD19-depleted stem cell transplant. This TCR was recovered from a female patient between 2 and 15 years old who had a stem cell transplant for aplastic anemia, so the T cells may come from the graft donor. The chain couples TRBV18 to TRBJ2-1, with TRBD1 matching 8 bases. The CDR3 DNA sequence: TGTGCCAGCTCACCCCCGACAGGGGTCAATGAGCAGTTCTTC. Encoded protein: CASSPPTGVNEQFF.